This section outlines one T cell receptor beta chain sequence together with its context. It has no known antigen specificity. No much larger clone exists at a distance of one base, and base qualities are not known. This sample stems from a study of type 1 regulatory T cells (dated by TCRdb to about 2021). A note on the overall study: An in vitro protocol by which a Tr1-enriched, alloantigen-specific CD4 T cell product named T-allo10 was generated was characterized in the study. T-allo10 was under clinical evaluation in patients with hematological malignancies receiving allogeneic hematopoietic stem cell transplantation. What the work shows at the level of the full study, not this receptor alone: Tr1 cells showed a more restricted TCR repertoire than non-Tr1 cells, which the study interpreted as alloantigen-induced clonal expansion.

The run used an Illumina MiSeq. TCRdb trimmed public reads at Q25 via fastp, called clones via MiXCR and kept in-frame beta chains. Rows matching on CDR3 protein sequence are summarized as one entry with the most common DNA and genes. The sample profile shows about 42,000 distinct CDR3 sequences; over 9% of them were found once. Approximately 8% of the sample is held by the ten biggest clonotypes. The CDR3 contains 14 residues, cysteine and phenylalanine counted. Here the CDR3 DNA is all that survives: 42 bases in frame from base 1. V ends up 5 bases short and J 3 bases short, with an unmatched junction base count of 5.

Here the chain combines TRBV12-3 or TRBV12-4 and TRBJ2-7, and 9 bases in between align with TRBD1. The sample was cultured non-Tr1 T cells, either the whole culture or a sorted T cell fraction (not recorded which). This sample's cell subset or site label indicates: non-Tr1 population from the T-allo10 product. The clonotype was recovered from a human donor in good health. The CDR3 protein: CASSQDRGLYEQYF. In nucleotides, the sequence is TGTGCCAGCAGTCAGGACAGGGGCCTCTACGAGCAGTACTTC.